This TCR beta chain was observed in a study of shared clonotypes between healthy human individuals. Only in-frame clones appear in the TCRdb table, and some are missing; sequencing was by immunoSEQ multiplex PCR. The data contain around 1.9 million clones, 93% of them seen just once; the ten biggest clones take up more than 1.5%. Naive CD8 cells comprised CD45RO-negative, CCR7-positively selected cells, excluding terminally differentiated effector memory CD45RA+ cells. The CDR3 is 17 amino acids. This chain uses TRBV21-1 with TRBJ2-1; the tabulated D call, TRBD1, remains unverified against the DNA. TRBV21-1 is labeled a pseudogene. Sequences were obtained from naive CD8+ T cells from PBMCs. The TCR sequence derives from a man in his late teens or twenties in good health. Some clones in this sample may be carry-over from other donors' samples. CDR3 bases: TGTCAAATGGGGTCCCGGGACAGGGCCCTGGGGACATATGAGCAGTTCTTC. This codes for CQMGSRDRALGTYEQFF.